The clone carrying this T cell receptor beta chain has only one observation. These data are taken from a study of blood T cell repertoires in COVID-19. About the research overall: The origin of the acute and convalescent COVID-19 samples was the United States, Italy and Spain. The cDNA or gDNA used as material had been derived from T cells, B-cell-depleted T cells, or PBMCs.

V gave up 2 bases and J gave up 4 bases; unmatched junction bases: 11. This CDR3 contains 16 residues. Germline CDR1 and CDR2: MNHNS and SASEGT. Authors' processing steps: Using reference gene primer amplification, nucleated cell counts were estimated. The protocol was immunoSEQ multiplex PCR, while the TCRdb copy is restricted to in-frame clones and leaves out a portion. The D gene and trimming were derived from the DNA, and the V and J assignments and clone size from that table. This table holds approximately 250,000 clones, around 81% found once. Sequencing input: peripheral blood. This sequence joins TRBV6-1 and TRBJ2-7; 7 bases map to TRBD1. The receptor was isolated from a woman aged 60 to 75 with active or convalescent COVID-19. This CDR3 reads CASSERIQGTDYEQYF. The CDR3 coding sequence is TGTGCCAGCAGTGAAAGGATTCAGGGGACAGATTACGAGCAGTACTTC.